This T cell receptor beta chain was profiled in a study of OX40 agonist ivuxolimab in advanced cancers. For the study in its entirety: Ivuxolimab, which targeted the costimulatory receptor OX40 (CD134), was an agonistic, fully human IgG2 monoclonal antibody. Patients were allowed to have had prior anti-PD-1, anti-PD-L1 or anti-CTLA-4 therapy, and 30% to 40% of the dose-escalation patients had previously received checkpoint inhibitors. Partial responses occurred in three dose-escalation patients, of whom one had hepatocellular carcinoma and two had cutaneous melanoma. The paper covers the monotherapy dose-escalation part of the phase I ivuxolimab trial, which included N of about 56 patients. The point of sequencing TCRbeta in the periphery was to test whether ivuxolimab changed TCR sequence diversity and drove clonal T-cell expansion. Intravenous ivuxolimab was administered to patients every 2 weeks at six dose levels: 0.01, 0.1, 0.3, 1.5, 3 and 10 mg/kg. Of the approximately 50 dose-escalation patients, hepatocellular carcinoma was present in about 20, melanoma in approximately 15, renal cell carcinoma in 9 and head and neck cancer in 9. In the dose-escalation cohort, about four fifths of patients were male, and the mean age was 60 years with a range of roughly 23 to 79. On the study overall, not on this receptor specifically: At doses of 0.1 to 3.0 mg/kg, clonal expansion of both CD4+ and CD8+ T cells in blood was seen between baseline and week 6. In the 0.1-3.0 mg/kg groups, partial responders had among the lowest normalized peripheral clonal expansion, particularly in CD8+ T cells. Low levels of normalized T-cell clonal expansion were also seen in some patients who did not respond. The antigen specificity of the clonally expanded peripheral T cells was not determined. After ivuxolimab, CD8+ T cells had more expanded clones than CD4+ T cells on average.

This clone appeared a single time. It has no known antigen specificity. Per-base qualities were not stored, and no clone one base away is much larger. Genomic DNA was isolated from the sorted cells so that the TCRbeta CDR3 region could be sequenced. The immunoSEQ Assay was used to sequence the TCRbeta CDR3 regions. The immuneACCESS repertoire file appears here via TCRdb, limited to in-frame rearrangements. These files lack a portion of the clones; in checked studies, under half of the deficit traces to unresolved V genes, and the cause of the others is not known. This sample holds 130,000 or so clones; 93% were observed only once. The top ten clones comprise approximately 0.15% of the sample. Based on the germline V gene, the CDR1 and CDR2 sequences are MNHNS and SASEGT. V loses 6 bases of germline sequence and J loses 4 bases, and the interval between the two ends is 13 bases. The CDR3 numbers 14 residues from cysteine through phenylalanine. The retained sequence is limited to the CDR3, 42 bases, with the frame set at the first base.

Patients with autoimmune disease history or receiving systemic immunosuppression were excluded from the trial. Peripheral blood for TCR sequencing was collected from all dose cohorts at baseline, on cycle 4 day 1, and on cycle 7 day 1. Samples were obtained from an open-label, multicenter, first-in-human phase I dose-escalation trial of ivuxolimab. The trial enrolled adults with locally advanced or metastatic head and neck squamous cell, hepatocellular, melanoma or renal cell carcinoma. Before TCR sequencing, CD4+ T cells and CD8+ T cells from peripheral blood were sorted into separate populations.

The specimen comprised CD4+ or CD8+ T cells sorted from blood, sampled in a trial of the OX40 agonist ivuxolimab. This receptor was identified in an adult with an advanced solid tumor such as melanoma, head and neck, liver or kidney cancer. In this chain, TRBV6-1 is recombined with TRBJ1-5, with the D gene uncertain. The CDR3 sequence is CASRPGVKNQPQHF. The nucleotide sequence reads TGTGCCAGCAGGCCGGGCGTAAAAAATCAGCCCCAGCATTTT.